This T cell receptor (beta chain) came from a study of T cells after yellow fever vaccination. CDR3 length: 14 residues. V dropped 5 bases and J dropped 2 bases, with 13 bases sitting between them. Germline-derived CDR1 and CDR2 are SGDLS and YYNGEE. The authors made TCR cDNA by 5'RACE template switching, adding a universal primer site and UMIs. A single record per CDR3 protein comes from TCRdb applying MiXCR to the 5' RACE reads. The sample carries 550,000 or so distinct CDR3 sequences, under 25% recorded once. The source material was PBMCs, sampled 15 days after the yellow fever booster vaccination. This chain joins TRBV9 and TRBJ2-5; maybe TRBD1 (5 bases). This sequence was found in a man aged 25-40 years who received the YFV17D yellow fever vaccine. The CDR3 DNA follows: TGTGCCAGCAGTCCAAGACAGAATCAAGAGACCCAGTACTTC. Translating it yields CASSPRQNQETQYF.